Following are 13 T cell receptor beta chains from one sample sequenced in a study of human T cells and chemical hapten exposure. Time point meaning: patch test 3, about 24 weeks after DPC sensitization. Treatment reported: therapeutic diphenylcyclopropenone sensitization with weekly scalp DPC. MiXCR, run by TCRdb on the RACE reads, gives a single entry per CDR3 protein. The table records tens of thousands of distinct CDR3 sequences, more than 10% of them present only once. The sequenced sample was whole blood, obtained in connection with sensitization to the hapten diphenylcyclopropenone (DPC). All receptors derive from a woman aged 45-59 years with alopecia areata. Some clones in this sample may be carry-over from other donors' samples.

This clonotype was seen repeatedly, ten times or more. This chain joins TRBV7-9 and TRBJ1-2; the D is unclear. This CDR3 contains 14 residues. V was trimmed by 2 bases and J by 3 bases, leaving 10 bases between them. Germline V gives CDR1 SEHNR, CDR2 FQNEAQ (reference sequence). CDR3 loop: CASSLQVRDYGYTF. The CDR3 region has the DNA TGTGCCAGCAGCTTACAGGTTAGGGACTATGGCTACACCTTC.

This clonotype was seen repeatedly, ten times or more. J is TRBJ1-2 and V is TRBV29-1; tentatively, D is TRBD1 (6 bases). V was pared by 0 bases and J by 8 bases, with 19 bases between. Germline values: CDR1 SQVTM, CDR2 ANQGSEA. This CDR3 is 15 amino acids long. The CDR3 reads CSVEEAGVFGGGYTF. The CDR3 nucleotides read TGCAGCGTTGAAGAGGCAGGGGTTTTTGGGGGAGGCTACACCTTC.

This clonotype was observed a handful of times. The rearrangement links TRBV9 to TRBJ1-6, with D possibly being TRBD1 (5 bases). The germline V gene encodes CDR1 SGDLS and CDR2 YYNGEE. This CDR3 is built from 12 residues. The V end lost 7 bases, the J end lost 8 bases, and 10 bases lay between the germline ends. The CDR3 coding sequence is TGTGCCAGCGGGGGACTTGATTCACCCCTCCACTTT. Translating it yields CASGGLDSPLHF.

This clonotype was counted only a few times. The rearrangement uses TRBV30 and TRBJ1-2, with TRBD1 matching over 10 bases. Germline CDR1 GTSNPN, CDR2 SVGIG (reference sequence). With V trimmed by 3 bases and J by 2 bases, 3 bases remained unmatched. This CDR3 has 14 amino acids. CDR3 amino acids: CAWRGQGWNYGYTF. The CDR3 coding sequence is TGTGCCTGGAGGGGACAGGGGTGGAACTATGGCTACACCTTC.

Concerning this clonotype: Its ends do not fully match the called genes, so a read error is possible. The rearrangement joins TRBV7-7 to TRBJ2-5; D is ambiguous. Germline CDR1 SSHAT, CDR2 FNYEAQ (reference sequence). This CDR3 region has 13 residues. The CDR3 reads CASSSQSGETQYF. The CDR3 DNA is TGTGCTAGCAGCTCCCAGTCCGGAGAGACCCAGTACTTC.

This clonotype was seen a handful of times. The chain has TRBV7-2 and TRBJ2-7; 7 bases line up with TRBD1. Germline-derived CDR1 and CDR2 are SGHTA and FQGNSA. The CDR3 consists of 14 residues. After removal of 6 bases from V and 7 bases from J, the junction contained 12 bases not matched to a gene. The CDR3 reads CASRTPGTAGEQYF. For the CDR3, the DNA is TGTGCCAGCAGGACACCCGGGACAGCAGGGGAGCAGTACTTC.

There are a few counts of this clonotype. The V and J genes are TRBV11-2 and TRBJ2-7, with D unclear. V lost 5 bases and J lost 7, with 21 bases in between. CDR3 length equals 15 residues. Germline assignment: CDR1 SGHAT and CDR2 FQNNGV. Here the CDR3 reads CASSIWRLNLGEQYF. Written as DNA, the CDR3 is TGTGCCAGCAGCATATGGAGACTGAACCTTGGAGAGCAGTACTTC.

V gene TRBV4-3 combines with J gene TRBJ2-7; the D gene is possibly TRBD1 (6 bases). The CDR3 is 13 residues long. V gave up 4 bases and J gave up 5 bases, with 12 bases separating them. CDR1 and CDR2 (germline): LGHNA, YSLEER. CDR3 in amino acids: CASSRGRGNEQYF. CDR3 bases: TGCGCCAGCAGCCGGGGCAGGGGTAACGAGCAGTACTTC.

This clonotype has just a few counts. This rearrangement joins TRBV21-1 to TRBJ2-7; the table's D call TRBD1 went unverified against the DNA. TRBV21-1 is described as a pseudogene. The CDR3 is 15 residues long. This CDR3 reads CASSRYRELTYEQYF. The CDR3 nucleotides read TGTGCCAGCAGCAGGTACCGGGAGCTAACCTACGAGCAGTACTTC.

The CDR3 nucleotides are TGCGCCAGCAGCCCCTGGACAGGGCATGGCTACACCTTC. Its protein is CASSPWTGHGYTF. The rearrangement uses TRBV4-3 and TRBJ1-2, with 8 positions matching TRBD1. Germline CDR1 is LGHNA and CDR2 is YSLEER. V trimming: 4 bases; J trimming: 6 bases; junction bases outside the gene matches: 4. CDR3 length equals 13 residues.

The chain recombines TRBV6-5 with TRBJ1-5; perhaps TRBD1 as D (5 bases). The CDR3 covers 13 residues. Germline V gives CDR1 MNHEY, CDR2 SVGAGI. V was pared by 8 bases and J by 2 bases, with 10 bases between. The CDR3 region is CASGGGGNQPQHF. CDR3 DNA: TGTGCCAGCGGAGGAGGGGGCAATCAGCCCCAGCATTTT.

This clonotype has at least ten counts. Germline is not matched at one junction end, which may reflect a read error. The gene calls are TRBV18 and TRBJ1-1; tentatively, D is TRBD1 (6 bases). CDR1 and CDR2 (germline): KGHSH, LQKENI. The CDR3 runs 14 residues. CDR3 nucleotide sequence: TGTGCCAGCTCTCCACCGCCACAGGGCGGCGAAGCTTTCTTT. Translation: CASSPPPQGGEAFF.

V is TRBV7-2 and J is TRBJ1-2; D is undetermined. The germline gives CDR1 SGHTA, CDR2 FQGNSA. CDR3 length: 13 amino acids. The CDR3: CAGGPVVNYGYTF. CDR3 bases: TGTGCGGGAGGGCCAGTCGTTAACTATGGCTACACCTTC.